This T cell receptor (beta chain) originates from a study of CD8 T cells in ankylosing spondylitis. CDR1 is DFQATT, CDR2 SNEGSKA, per germline (reference sequence). The ends were cut back, 3 bases at V and 3 bases at J, with 5 bases in the middle. The CDR3 runs to 11 residues. Findings and caveats of the study: There was reportedly significant enrichment of clones that were disease-linked in matched ankylosing spondylitis synovial fluid. It appeared that ankylosing spondylitis blood was characterized by a TCR beta motif of several highly homologous variants. The authors found the disease-linked clones to be CD8+ and relatively rare in peripheral blood.

Quantitative 5'-RACE with molecular barcodes generated TCR beta libraries. TCRdb processed the 5' RACE reads anew with MiXCR; each CDR3 protein has one entry. This table has about 140,000 distinct CDR3 sequences, about 7% appearing once. This clonotype was detected ten times or more. Its cognate antigen is unknown. This chain connects TRBV20-1 to TRBJ1-1, with no clear D. The material sequenced was blood, either unsorted or a sorted T cell fraction (not recorded which). The sequence was collected from a female donor with ankylosing spondylitis or in good health (not recorded which). CDR3 region: CSASWDTEAFF. The CDR3 nucleotides read TGCAGTGCTAGCTGGGACACTGAAGCTTTCTTT.